The sequence of this T cell receptor beta chain was determined in a study of T cells in Graves' hyperthyroidism and ophthalmopathy. Many counts were recorded for this clonotype. V was shortened by 5 bases and J by 1 base, with 7 bases between the two germline ends. CDR1 is DFQATT, CDR2 SNEGSKA, per germline (reference sequence). The CDR3 has 12 residues. There were TCR beta CDR3 regions amplified from RNA transcripts. First-round RT-PCR with HTBI primers amplified the TCR CDR3 region. Via MiXCR, TCRdb re-called the multiplex PCR reads, giving one row per CDR3 protein. This sample has 600,000 to 750,000 distinct CDR3 sequences, with approximately 15% found just once.

The chain combines TRBV20-1 with TRBJ2-3; a weak D match, TRBD1 (5 bases). The sequence was obtained from a man aged 50-60 years with Graves' hyperthyroidism. Sequencing was carried out using blood. The chain's CDR3 is CSAPQGTDTQYF. The CDR3 DNA follows: TGCAGTGCTCCACAGGGCACAGATACGCAGTATTTT.